This T cell receptor beta chain emerged from a study of beta chain features in type 1 diabetes. Study at large: Age, gender and cell yields were alike across patients and healthy donors. Regarding the study as a whole: HLA effects on TCRB rearrangement stayed unresolved here. TCRB CDR3s from Type 1 diabetes patients were moderately but significantly shorter in all four CD4+ subsets. Patients' naive, central memory and regulatory TCRB repertoires appeared more alike than those of healthy donors.

Investigators reverse transcribed all isolated RNA, so they sequenced expressed TCRB transcripts. Profiling relied on immunoSEQ multiplex PCR, and the TCRdb table lists in-frame clones only, not all of them. The sample lists around 310,000 clones, roughly 14% occurring once. Sorting with CD45RO/CCR7/CD25/CD127/CD95/CD27 yielded naive, central memory, regulatory and stem-like memory CD4+ cells. This clone was recorded a few times. The target antigen is unknown. The length of the CDR3 is 15 residues. V shed 0 bases, J shed 3 bases, and the junction held 6 bases outside the gene matches. Per the germline V gene, CDR1 is SGHNT and CDR2 is YYREEE (reference sequence).

The V and J genes are TRBV5-4 and TRBJ2-7; TRBD1 matches at 7 bases. Sequences were obtained from naive CD4+ T cells from blood. The receptor was isolated from a woman aged 18-29 years with type 1 diabetes. CDR3 in amino acids: CASSLGIQGIYEQYF. DNA of the CDR3: TGTGCCAGCAGCTTGGGGATACAGGGGATCTACGAGCAGTACTTC.